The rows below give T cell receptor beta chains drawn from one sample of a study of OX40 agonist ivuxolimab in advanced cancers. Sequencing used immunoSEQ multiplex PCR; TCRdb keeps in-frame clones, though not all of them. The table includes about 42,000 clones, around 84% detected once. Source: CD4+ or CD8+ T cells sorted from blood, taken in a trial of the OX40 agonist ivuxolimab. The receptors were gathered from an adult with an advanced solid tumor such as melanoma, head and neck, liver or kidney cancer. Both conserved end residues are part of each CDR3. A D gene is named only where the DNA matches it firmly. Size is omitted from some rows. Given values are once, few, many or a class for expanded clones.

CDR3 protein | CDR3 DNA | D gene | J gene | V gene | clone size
CASSFGTGNTEAFF | TGTGCCAGCAGCTTCGGGACAGGAAACACTGAAGCTTTCTTT | TRBD1 | TRBJ1-1 | TRBV11-2 | .
CARLGTGRQETQYF | TGTGCTAGGTTGGGGACAGGACGCCAAGAGACCCAGTACTTC | TRBD1 | TRBJ2-5 | TRBV12-5 | .
CASSSRRGSTQYF | TGTGCCAGCAGCTCCCGAAGGGGGAGTACGCAGTATTTT | . | TRBJ2-3 | TRBV28 | .
CASSPGTGVEEKLFF | TGTGCCAGCAGCCCAGGGACAGGGGTAGAGGAAAAACTGTTTTTT | TRBD1 | TRBJ1-4 | TRBV7-7 | .
CASSPGQNSYEQYF | TGTGCCAGCAGCCCGGGACAAAACTCCTACGAGCAGTACTTC | . | TRBJ2-7 | TRBV9 | .
CASSYAYSQIAEAFF | TGTGCCAGCAGTTACGCCTACAGCCAGATAGCCGAAGCTTTCTTT | . | TRBJ1-1 | TRBV6-5 | .
CASSQSRQAINQPQHF | TGTGCCAGCAGCCAAAGTCGACAGGCGATTAATCAGCCCCAGCATTTT | . | TRBJ1-5 | TRBV4-2 | few
CASSPTGQNEQFF | TGTGCCAGCAGTCCAACCGGACAGAATGAGCAGTTCTTC | . | TRBJ2-1 | TRBV28 | once
CASSQEPRTRGNYGYTF | TGCGCCAGCAGCCAAGAACCCCGGACCAGGGGGAACTATGGCTACACCTTC | TRBD1 | TRBJ1-2 | TRBV4-1 | .
CASSERGSGGGYEQYF | TGTGCCAGCAGTGAACGGGGTAGCGGTGGGGGCTACGAGCAGTACTTC | . | TRBJ2-7 | TRBV2 | .
CASSQDPRGENTEAFF | TGTGCCAGCAGCCAAGATCCTAGGGGGGAGAACACTGAAGCTTTCTTT | . | TRBJ1-1 | TRBV4-2 | .
CASRKDSYSNQPQHF | TGTGCCAGCAGGAAGGACAGTTATAGCAATCAGCCCCAGCATTTT | . | TRBJ1-5 | TRBV6-1 | .
CASSQEQDSNYGYTF | TGCGCCAGCAGCCAAGAACAGGATAGTAACTATGGCTACACCTTC | . | TRBJ1-2 | TRBV4-3 | .
CASSVKLGESDTQYF | TGTGCCAGCAGCGTCAAGTTGGGGGAATCAGATACGCAGTATTTT | . | TRBJ2-3 | TRBV13 | .
CASSWGQGSVYGYTF | TGTGCCAGCAGTTGGGGACAGGGTAGCGTCTATGGCTACACCTTC | TRBD1 | TRBJ1-2 | TRBV6-5 | once